One and the same sample provided the 28 T cell receptor beta chains below, sequenced in a study of graft-versus-host responses after intestinal transplantation. TCRdb's copy holds only in-frame clones and misses some; the assay was immunoSEQ multiplex PCR. The sample yields roughly 8,200 clones, more than 85% seen once. The source was PBMCs, collected 11 days after intestinal transplantation. The receptors were gathered from a human patient who received an intestinal transplant, so some T cells may come from the graft donor.

V is TRBV4-2 and J is TRBJ2-2; 8 bases fit TRBD2. Germline-derived CDR1 and CDR2 are LGHNA and YNFKEQ. This CDR3 comprises 17 residues. The V and J ends lost 4 bases and 1 base, in that order; junction bases with no gene match: 8. The CDR3 is CASSLNRGGRNTGELFF. In nucleotides, the CDR3 is TGTGCCAGCAGCCTCAACCGCGGGGGGAGGAACACCGGGGAGCTGTTTTTT.

This sequence joins TRBV29-1 and TRBJ2-7; no firm D call. The CDR3 consists of 13 residues. Germline CDR1 is SQVTM and CDR2 is ANQGSEA. Trimming shortened V by 4 bases and J by 1 base, and 11 bases separated the two germline ends. The CDR3: CSVALAESYEQYF. CDR3 DNA sequence: TGCAGCGTTGCTTTGGCGGAATCCTACGAGCAGTACTTC.

The sample holds a few counts of this clone. The V call is TRBV5-1, the J call TRBJ2-7; TRBD2 is a possible D gene (5 bases). CDR3 length: 14 amino acids. CDR1 is SGHRS, CDR2 YFSETQ, per germline. Trimming removed 2 bases from V and 9 bases from J, with 18 bases in between. This CDR3 reads CASSLGRSGSGQYF. CDR3 nucleotides: TGCGCCAGCAGCTTAGGGCGGTCGGGGAGTGGGCAGTACTTC.

The chain employs TRBV28 and TRBJ2-7; D might be TRBD1 (6 bases). With 6 bases removed from V and 2 bases from J, the gap between germline ends came to 23 bases. This CDR3 region has 17 residues. Germline-derived CDR1 and CDR2 are MDHEN and SYDVKM. In DNA, the CDR3 is TGTGCCAGCAGAAATATGGGGTACAGGGCCAAAGCCTACGAGCAGTACTTC. Translation: CASRNMGYRAKAYEQYF.

The sample holds one count of this clone. CDR3: CASSQGQGASYEQYV. CDR3 sequence (DNA): TGCGCCAGCAGCCAGGGACAGGGAGCCTCCTACGAGCAGTACGTC. The chain links TRBV5-1 to TRBJ2-7; 9 bases fit TRBD1. Germline V gene lookup returns CDR1 SGHRS and CDR2 YFSETQ. This CDR3 comprises 15 residues. The ends lost 4 bases at V and 0 bases at J; junction bases unmatched: 5.

This clone was seen only a few times. The chain couples TRBV4-1 to TRBJ1-3; D perhaps matches TRBD1 (6 bases). With 0 bases removed from V and 5 bases from J, the gap between germline ends came to 17 bases. The CDR3 consists of 17 residues. From germline, CDR1 is MGHRA and CDR2 YSYEKL. Here the CDR3 reads CASSQDLEQGPRNTIYF. The CDR3 nucleotides are TGCGCCAGCAGCCAAGACCTTGAACAGGGACCCCGAAACACCATATATTTT.

The chain employs TRBV5-1 and TRBJ2-7; tentative D call: TRBD1 (5 bases). The germline V gene encodes CDR1 SGHRS and CDR2 YFSETQ. The V and J ends lost 4 bases and 6 bases respectively, with 20 bases between them. This CDR3 is built from 15 residues. The CDR3 spells CASSPQTSTVSEQYF. For the CDR3, the DNA is TGCGCCAGCAGCCCACAAACCTCGACAGTTTCCGAGCAGTACTTC.

This clone was seen once. This sequence joins TRBV5-6 and TRBJ2-1; D ambiguous. Trimming left V 4 bases short and J 8 bases short, with 10 bases between. Germline V CDR1 and CDR2: SGHDT, YYEEEE. This CDR3 has 12 amino acids. CDR3 loop: CASSVLAHEQFF. The CDR3 DNA reads TGTGCCAGCAGCGTGCTGGCACATGAGCAGTTCTTC. Using reference TRBV5-6 and TRBJ2-1 for the parts outside the CDR3, the full variable domain is DAGVTQSPTHLIKTRGQQVTLRCSPKSGHDTVSWYQQALGQGPQFIFQYYEEEERQRGNFPDRFSGHQFPNYSSELNVNALLLGDSALYLCASSVLAHEQFFGPGTRLTVL.

This rearrangement joins TRBV14 to TRBJ1-2, with a tentative D call TRBD1 (5 bases). This CDR3 is 18 amino acids long. The germline V gene encodes CDR1 SGHDN and CDR2 FVKESK. Deletions cut 4 bases from V and 6 bases from J, with 27 bases between. CDR3 residues: CASSPENNWGLTTDGYTF. In nucleotides, the CDR3 is TGTGCCAGCAGCCCAGAAAACAATTGGGGCTTGACGACCGATGGCTACACCTTC.

V is TRBV6-1 and J is TRBJ2-7, with D perhaps TRBD1 (5 bases). Germline V CDR1 and CDR2: MNHNS, SASEGT. Trimming cost V 3 bases and J 0 bases, with 12 bases left between them. The CDR3 contains 15 residues. This CDR3 is CASSEQGESSYEQYF. CDR3 sequence (DNA): TGTGCCAGCAGTGAGCAGGGCGAGAGCTCCTACGAGCAGTACTTC.

The V gene is TRBV5-1, the J gene TRBJ2-3, with a tentative D call TRBD2 (5 bases). V was trimmed by 4 bases and J by 4 bases, leaving 16 bases between them. The CDR3 has 15 amino acids. Looked up from germline, CDR1 is SGHRS and CDR2 is YFSETQ. The CDR3: CASSGIGETSDTQYF. The CDR3 DNA is TGCGCCAGCAGCGGAATCGGGGAGACTTCAGATACGCAGTATTTT.

The chain's CDR3 is CSVENPDTPNTEAFF. CDR3 nucleotides: TGCAGCGTGGAAAATCCGGACACCCCGAACACTGAAGCTTTCTTT. The chain recombines TRBV29-1 with TRBJ1-1; possibly TRBD1 for D (5 bases). The CDR3 runs 15 residues. Trimming stripped 6 bases from V and 1 base from J, with 18 bases between. Germline-derived CDR1 and CDR2 are SQVTM and ANQGSEA.

This clone was seen a single time. V usage is TRBV11-2 and J usage is TRBJ2-5, with D perhaps matching TRBD1 (7 bases). V was cut by 6 bases and J by 1 base, with 15 bases left in between. The germline CDR1 and CDR2 sequences are SGHAT and FQNNGV. This CDR3 comprises 15 residues. CDR3 coding DNA: TGTGCCAGCAGACACGCGGGGACAGCCCAAGAGACCCAGTACTTC. It is translated as CASRHAGTAQETQYF.

The rearrangement joins TRBV7-9 to TRBJ1-4, with TRBD1 identical over 7 bases. This CDR3 is 15 amino acids long. Germline CDR1 SEHNR, CDR2 FQNEAQ (reference sequence). The V and J ends lost 5 bases and 4 bases, in that order; junction bases with no gene match: 7. The CDR3 nucleotides read TGTGCCAGCAGCCTCTGGACAGGACTTAATGAAAAACTGTTTTTT. Protein product: CASSLWTGLNEKLFF.

This clone occurred once. The genes are TRBV4-1 and TRBJ2-5, with 7 bases fitting TRBD1. CDR3 size: 20 residues. Per germline, CDR1 MGHRA and CDR2 YSYEKL. The V and J ends lost 0 bases and 3 bases, in that order; junction bases with no gene match: 19. The CDR3 spells CASSQDWGRWGTELEETQYF. The DNA for the CDR3 is TGCGCCAGCAGCCAAGACTGGGGCCGTTGGGGGACAGAGTTAGAAGAGACCCAGTACTTC.

V is TRBV7-2 and J is TRBJ2-3, with 7 bases lining up with TRBD1. J lost 14 bases, V lost 5 bases, and 16 bases had no gene match. Germline-derived CDR1 and CDR2 are SGHTA and FQGNSA. This CDR3 is built from 14 residues. CDR3 coding DNA: TGTGCCAGCAGCCAACTTCACGACTACAGGGGTTCGTATTTT. This translates into CASSQLHDYRGSYF.

The V and J genes are TRBV4-1 and TRBJ1-6, with 8 bases matching TRBD1. Losses at the gene ends were 1 base for V and 5 bases for J; bases not matched to a gene: 7. Germline V gene lookup returns CDR1 MGHRA and CDR2 YSYEKL. The CDR3 sequence is 17 residues long. This CDR3 reads CASSQGQGAYHNSPLHF. The DNA for the CDR3 is TGCGCCAGCAGCCAAGGGCAGGGGGCCTACCATAATTCACCCCTCCACTTT.

The chain uses TRBV28 and TRBJ2-7; 13 bases align to TRBD2. With 10 bases clipped from V and 3 bases from J, the junction kept 3 bases outside the gene matches. Looked up from germline, CDR1 is MDHEN and CDR2 is SYDVKM. The CDR3 has 13 amino acids. Here the CDR3 reads CATGLAGVYEQYF. CDR3 coding DNA: TGTGCCACCGGACTAGCGGGAGTCTACGAGCAGTACTTC.

The chain links TRBV28 to TRBJ2-5; 13 nucleotides align to TRBD2. CDR3 length: 15 residues. Germline CDR1 MDHEN, CDR2 SYDVKM. V lost 6 bases, J lost 3 bases, and 4 bases stayed unmatched. CDR3: CASSPGLAGEETQYF. In DNA, the CDR3 is TGTGCCAGCAGCCCCGGACTAGCGGGGGAAGAGACCCAGTACTTC. Full variable domain (outside the CDR3, taken from reference TRBV28 and TRBJ2-5): DVKVTQSSRYLVKRTGEKVFLECVQDMDHENMFWYRQDPGLGLRLIYFSYDVKMKEKGDIPEGYSVSREKKERFSLILESASTNQTSMYLCASSPGLAGEETQYFGPGTRLLVL.

V gene TRBV5-4 combines with J gene TRBJ1-3, with D uncertain. Per germline, CDR1 SGHNT and CDR2 YYREEE (reference sequence). The V and J ends lost 1 base and 3 bases respectively, with 11 bases between them. The CDR3 is made up of 15 amino acids. Here the CDR3 reads CASSLISRFGNTIYF. The CDR3 DNA reads TGTGCCAGCAGCTTGATATCCAGGTTTGGAAACACCATATATTTT.

The chain couples TRBV5-1 to TRBJ2-3; 12 bases map to TRBD2. V lost 8 bases, J lost 8 bases, and 12 bases stayed unmatched. The CDR3 covers 15 residues. Per germline, CDR1 SGHRS and CDR2 YFSETQ. CDR3 sequence reads: CASNGLAGQGVTQYF. The CDR3 nucleotides are TGCGCCAGTAACGGACTAGCGGGACAAGGGGTTACGCAGTATTTT.

The rearrangement uses TRBV6-1 and TRBJ2-1, with a weak D call TRBD2 (5 bases). The germline V and J ends were trimmed by 1 base and 1 base, with 11 bases remaining between them. This CDR3 region has 16 residues. Germline CDR1 and CDR2: MNHNS and SASEGT. CDR3 amino acids: CASSEGERRSYNEQFF. Written as DNA, the CDR3 is TGTGCCAGCAGTGAAGGGGAGCGGAGGTCCTACAATGAGCAGTTCTTC.

The chain combines TRBV4-2 with TRBJ1-2; the match to TRBD1 covers 10 bases. CDR1 is LGHNA, CDR2 YNFKEQ, per germline. This CDR3 is 14 amino acids long. Losses at the gene ends were 3 bases for V and 8 bases for J; bases not matched to a gene: 6. CDR3 in DNA: TGTGCCAGCAGCCACCCAGGACAGGGGGAGGGCTACACCTTC. Protein product: CASSHPGQGEGYTF.

V gene TRBV19 combines with J gene TRBJ2-2; D possibly corresponds to TRBD2 (5 bases). The V end lost 4 bases, the J end lost 4 bases, and 7 bases lay between the germline ends. Germline CDR1 is LNHDA and CDR2 is SQIVND (reference sequence). The CDR3 has 13 amino acids. The CDR3 DNA reads as TGTGCCAGTAGTAGTCGGGGCACCGGGGAGCTGTTTTTT. As protein: CASSSRGTGELFF.

The chain is built from TRBV25-1 and TRBJ2-2; maybe TRBD2 (6 bases). The CDR3 loop spans 14 amino acids. Per germline, CDR1 MGHDK and CDR2 SYGVNS. V was pared by 4 bases and J by 6 bases, with 12 bases between. The CDR3 DNA follows: TGTGCCAGCAGTGCGTATAGCGGTCCCGGGGAGCTGTTTTTT. Amino acid sequence: CASSAYSGPGELFF. The whole variable domain, remainder taken from reference TRBV25-1 and TRBJ2-2, is EADIYQTPRYLVIGTGKKITLECSQTMGHDKMYWYQQDPGMELHLIHYSYGVNSTEKGDLSSESTVSRIRTEHFPLTLESARPSHTSQYLCASSAYSGPGELFFGEGSRLTVL.

This chain connects TRBV25-1 to TRBJ2-7; D gene uncertain. The germline V gene encodes CDR1 MGHDK and CDR2 SYGVNS. The CDR3 contains 13 residues. The V gene lost 8 bases and the J gene lost 3 bases, with 14 bases spanning the gap. DNA of the CDR3: TGTGCCAGCCGACAAGGCTTCGGCTACGAGCAGTACTTC. Protein product: CASRQGFGYEQYF.

The V call is TRBV19, the J call TRBJ2-7; the match to TRBD1 covers 7 bases. The V gene's germline CDR1 is LNHDA and CDR2 SQIVND (reference sequence). The CDR3 extends over 15 amino acids. V dropped 3 bases and J dropped 0; count of bases not matched to a gene: 5. The CDR3 DNA reads as TGTGCCAGTAGTATTCGGACAGGCCGCTCCTACGAGCAGTACTTC. Protein product: CASSIRTGRSYEQYF.

The chain links TRBV28 to TRBJ2-2; TRBD2 matches at 8 bases. V gave up 2 bases and J gave up 2 bases; unmatched junction bases: 4. Per the germline V gene, CDR1 is MDHEN and CDR2 is SYDVKM. CDR3 length: 16 residues. Here the CDR3 reads CASSLSGGLNTGELFF. CDR3 in DNA: TGTGCCAGCAGTTTAAGCGGGGGACTCAACACCGGGGAGCTGTTTTTT.